The 8 T cell receptor beta chains reported below all come from one sample, sequenced in a study of early stage breast cancer tumors. Measured with immunoSEQ multiplex PCR; TCRdb has only the in-frame clones, and not every one. The profile shows approximately 33,000 clones, roughly four fifths of them singletons. Specimen: blood. These receptor sequences come from a person in their 40s with breast cancer.

The chain carries TRBV27 and TRBJ2-3; 14 nucleotides align to TRBD2. The ends lost 5 bases at V and 3 bases at J; junction bases unmatched: 13. Looked up from germline, CDR1 is MNHEY and CDR2 is SMNVEV (reference sequence). CDR3 length: 19 amino acids. CDR3 nucleotide sequence: TGTGCCAGCAGTCCAAGACTAGCGGGAGGGCCATCAAAAACAGATACGCAGTATTTT. Residues: CASSPRLAGGPSKTDTQYF.

The chain employs TRBV14 and TRBJ1-1; a possible D gene is TRBD1 (6 bases). With 4 bases removed from V and 3 bases from J, the gap between germline ends came to 9 bases. The germline gives CDR1 SGHDN, CDR2 FVKESK. CDR3 length: 13 residues. CDR3 residues: CASSRGLDTEAFF. As DNA, the CDR3 is TGTGCCAGCAGCCGGGGGCTGGACACTGAAGCTTTCTTT.

The chain employs TRBV6-5 and TRBJ1-2; D gene uncertain. The V gene's germline CDR1 is MNHEY and CDR2 SVGAGI. This CDR3 is 15 amino acids long. Trimming removed 6 bases at V and 8 bases at J, with 22 bases between. Here the CDR3 DNA reads TGTGCCAGCAGCCGAGCCGACAAGGCTGCCGGAGGCTACACCTTC. This gives the protein CASSRADKAAGGYTF.

This sequence joins TRBV5-4 and TRBJ2-3; D perhaps matches TRBD1 (6 bases). V was trimmed by 8 bases and J by 0 bases, leaving 13 bases between them. There are 14 residues in the CDR3. Germline V lookup: CDR1 SGHNT, CDR2 YYREEE (reference sequence). The CDR3, as DNA: TGTGCCAGTAGACAGGAGACTAGCACAGATACGCAGTATTTT. This translates into CASRQETSTDTQYF.

Points on this clone: A junction boundary mismatches the germline segment, possibly from a read error. V usage is TRBV28 and J usage is TRBJ2-5; 10 nucleotides agree with TRBD1. The CDR3 totals 13 residues. Germline-derived CDR1 and CDR2 are MDHEN and SYDVKM. CDR3 loop: CASSPGTGASSHF. CDR3 bases: TGTGCCAGCAGTCCGGGGACAGGGGCCTCATCGCACTTC.

CDR3 nucleotides: TGTGCCAGCAGGGTAGCGGGAGTTTACGAGCAGTACTTC. It is translated as CASRVAGVYEQYF. This sequence joins TRBV7-9 and TRBJ2-7; 9 bases fit TRBD2. The V and J ends lost 6 bases and 4 bases, in that order; junction bases with no gene match: 4. The CDR3 is 13 amino acids. Germline V CDR1 and CDR2: SEHNR, FQNEAQ (reference sequence).

The chain recombines TRBV28 with TRBJ2-5, with 12 nucleotides matching TRBD2. The CDR3 extends over 15 amino acids. Germline values: CDR1 MDHEN, CDR2 SYDVKM. V trimming: 5 bases; J trimming: 0 bases; junction bases outside the gene matches: 1. The CDR3 protein is CASSRLAGDQETQYF. The DNA for the CDR3 is TGTGCCAGCAGTAGACTAGCGGGAGACCAAGAGACCCAGTACTTC.

The genes are TRBV5-1 and TRBJ2-1, with D possibly matching TRBD2 (5 bases). This CDR3 contains 13 residues. The V and J ends lost 0 bases and 8 bases respectively, with 9 bases between them. Germline V gene data show CDR1 as SGHRS and CDR2 as YFSETQ. CDR3 sequence (DNA): TGCGCCAGCAGCTTGGGAGGAGGAGATGAGCAGTTCTTC. The encoded protein is CASSLGGGDEQFF.